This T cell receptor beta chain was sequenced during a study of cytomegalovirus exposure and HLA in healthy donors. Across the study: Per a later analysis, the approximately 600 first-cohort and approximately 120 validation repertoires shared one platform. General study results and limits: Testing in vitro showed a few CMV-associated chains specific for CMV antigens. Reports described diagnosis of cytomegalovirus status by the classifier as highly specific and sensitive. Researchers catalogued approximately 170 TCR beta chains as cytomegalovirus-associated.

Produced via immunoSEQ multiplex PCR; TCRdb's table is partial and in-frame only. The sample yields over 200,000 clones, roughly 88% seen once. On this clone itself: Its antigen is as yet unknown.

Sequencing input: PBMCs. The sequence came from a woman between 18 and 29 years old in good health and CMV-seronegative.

CDR3 amino acids: CASSLMGQASYEQYF. The DNA of the CDR3 is TGTGCCAGCAGCTTAATGGGGCAGGCCTCCTACGAGCAGTACTTC. The chain recombines TRBV11-1 with TRBJ2-7, with D perhaps TRBD1 (5 bases). The V gene lost 2 bases and the J gene lost 0 bases, with 11 bases spanning the gap. The V gene's germline CDR1 is SGHAT and CDR2 FQDESV (reference sequence). CDR3 length equals 15 residues.